The T cell receptor (beta chain) under discussion was sequenced for a study of T-cell reconstitution after alpha-beta-depleted transplantation in children. The J segment lost 5 bases and the V segment lost 3 bases, leaving 11 bases of the junction unmatched. CDR1 DFQATT and CDR2 SNEGSKA come from the germline V gene (reference sequence). This CDR3 contains 15 residues. This clonotype was detected ten times or more. Preparation of the TCRbeta library was carried out with unique molecular identifiers. TCRdb itself ran the PCR reads through MiXCR, one entry per CDR3 protein. Among 150,000 to 250,000 distinct CDR3 sequences, just over 14% were seen once, and the ten largest hold around 14%.

This chain uses TRBV20-1 with TRBJ2-7; TRBD2 aligns across 9 bases. The TCR originated in a human donor who donated a stem cell graft to a child with acute lymphoblastic leukemia. The sample consisted of PBMCs from the stem cell graft donor, taken from the stem cell graft. The CDR3 coding sequence is TGCAGTGCTAGTAATAGCGGGAGCCCAGGGGACGAGCAGTACTTC. It specifies CSASNSGSPGDEQYF.